Listed here are 20 T cell receptor beta chains from one sample, sequenced in a study of T cell changes during pregnancy in multiple sclerosis. Profiled with immunoSEQ multiplex PCR; TCRdb holds only in-frame clones, not every one. Altogether tens of thousands of clones are present, 92% being singletons, with the ten largest covering around 0.66%. Sequencing was performed on CD4+ T cells from peripheral blood mononuclear cells, taken after pregnancy. These receptors were taken from a female donor with multiple sclerosis, enrolled in a pregnancy study.

The chain links TRBV7-2 to TRBJ2-1; 8 bases match TRBD1. V shed 7 bases and J 7 bases; nucleotides not matched to a gene: 9. Per the germline V gene, CDR1 is SGHTA and CDR2 is FQGNSA. The CDR3 totals 14 residues. CDR3 residues: CASTPGGMFNEQFF. CDR3 nucleotide sequence: TGTGCCAGCACTCCAGGGGGCATGTTTAATGAGCAGTTCTTC.

The rearrangement joins TRBV4-3 to TRBJ1-1; possible D gene TRBD1, 5 bases. Germline values: CDR1 LGHNA, CDR2 YSLEER. The CDR3 runs to 18 residues. Trimming stripped 1 base from V and 1 base from J, with 19 bases between. Here the CDR3 DNA reads TGCGCCAGCAGCCAAGCCCTCTACGGGGGGAAAGAGAACACTGAAGCTTTCTTT. Amino acid sequence: CASSQALYGGKENTEAFF.

This chain connects TRBV6-5 to TRBJ1-2; 7 nucleotides agree with TRBD1. J lost 8 bases, V lost 2 bases, and 2 bases had no gene match. In germline, CDR1 is MNHEY, CDR2 SVGAGI. The CDR3 is made up of 12 amino acids. CDR3 nucleotide sequence: TGTGCCAGCAGTTACCAGGGGGGCGGCTACACCTTC. Residues: CASSYQGGGYTF.

The chain employs TRBV7-9 and TRBJ2-3; D gene uncertain. This CDR3 spans 13 amino acids. Per the germline V gene, CDR1 is SEHNR and CDR2 is FQNEAQ (reference sequence). Trimming removed 2 bases from V and 0 bases from J, with 3 bases in between. The CDR3 sequence: CASSLSSTDTQYF. For the CDR3, the DNA is TGTGCCAGCAGCTTATCGAGCACAGATACGCAGTATTTT.

The chain employs TRBV2 and TRBJ1-6; D is unclear. Per the germline V gene, CDR1 is SNHLY and CDR2 is FYNNEI. V gave up 7 bases and J gave up 7 bases, with 17 bases separating them. This CDR3 spans 15 amino acids. The CDR3: CASKRLREGNSPLHF. The CDR3 DNA is TGTGCCAGCAAGAGGTTGCGGGAAGGAAATTCACCCCTCCACTTT.

V and J are TRBV5-4 and TRBJ2-3, with 8 bases fitting TRBD2. The V segment lost 4 bases and the J segment 1 base; nucleotides outside the gene matches: 5. The CDR3 extends over 15 amino acids. Germline loops: CDR1 SGHNT, CDR2 YYREEE (reference sequence). CDR3 sequence: CASSIRAGGTDTQYF. The CDR3 DNA sequence: TGTGCCAGCAGCATACGAGCGGGGGGCACAGATACGCAGTATTTT.

The chain employs TRBV7-2 and TRBJ2-2, with D uncertain. Trimming pared 1 base from V and 2 bases from J, leaving 5 bases between. CDR1 and CDR2 (germline): SGHTA, FQGNSA. The CDR3 spans 14 residues. The CDR3 is CASSLVSNTGELFF. CDR3 bases: TGTGCCAGCAGCTTAGTTTCAAACACCGGGGAGCTGTTTTTT.

This chain links TRBV6-6 with TRBJ1-5; D is perhaps TRBD1 (5 bases). Germline V gene lookup returns CDR1 MNHNY and CDR2 SVGAGI (reference sequence). The CDR3 loop spans 15 amino acids. Deletions cut 2 bases from V and 0 bases from J, with 8 bases between. The CDR3: CASSYGDSSNQPQHF. CDR3 nucleotides: TGTGCCAGCAGTTACGGAGACAGTAGCAATCAGCCCCAGCATTTT.

For the CDR3, the DNA is TGTGCCAGCGGTTACTACGGGACAGGGCAAGAGACCCAGTACTTC. It yields the protein CASGYYGTGQETQYF. V and J are TRBV9 and TRBJ2-5, with TRBD1 matching over 9 bases. Trimming at V came to 7 bases and at J to 2 bases, leaving 9 bases not matched to a gene. The CDR3 sequence is 15 residues long. Germline V CDR1 and CDR2: SGDLS, YYNGEE.

The chain couples TRBV5-4 to TRBJ1-6; 7 bases align to TRBD1. The J segment lost 4 bases and the V segment lost 4 bases, leaving 5 bases of the junction unmatched. The CDR3 contains 15 residues. CDR1 and CDR2 (germline): SGHNT, YYREEE (reference sequence). CDR3 bases: TGTGCCAGCAGCCCGGGGACAGCATATAATTCACCCCTCCACTTT. It encodes CASSPGTAYNSPLHF.

The chain employs TRBV30 and TRBJ1-3; maybe TRBD1 (5 bases). V was cut by 0 bases and J by 0 bases, with 18 bases left in between. The germline V gene encodes CDR1 GTSNPN and CDR2 SVGIG (reference sequence). The CDR3 spans 18 residues. This CDR3 is CAWSVWRGRPHSGNTIYF. CDR3 DNA: TGTGCCTGGAGTGTATGGAGGGGCAGGCCTCACTCTGGAAACACCATATATTTT.

The chain has TRBV7-8 and TRBJ2-5; D is perhaps TRBD1 (6 bases). This CDR3 has 16 amino acids. The V and J ends lost 5 bases and 2 bases respectively, with 18 bases between them. Germline V gene sequence: CDR1 SGHVS, CDR2 FQNEAQ. CDR3 DNA sequence: TGTGCCAGCAGCCCCAACGGACAGCTTGGTCAAGAGACCCAGTACTTC. This translates into CASSPNGQLGQETQYF.

V and J are TRBV6-6 and TRBJ2-1; D may be TRBD1 (5 bases). CDR3 size: 14 residues. V was clipped by 4 bases and J by 3 bases, with 10 bases between them. Germline values: CDR1 MNHNY, CDR2 SVGAGI (reference sequence). The CDR3 is CASSSSDNYNEQFF. CDR3 nucleotides: TGTGCCAGCAGTTCCTCGGACAACTACAATGAGCAGTTCTTC.

The CDR3 region has the DNA TGTGCCAGCAGTTACCTAGACGGAAACACCATATATTTT. Translated: CASSYLDGNTIYF. The V gene is TRBV6-6, the J gene TRBJ1-3; the D is unclear. In germline, CDR1 is MNHNY, CDR2 SVGAGI (reference sequence). The CDR3 is 13 amino acids. Trimming cost V 2 bases and J 4 bases, with 6 bases left between them.

The rearrangement links TRBV7-2 to TRBJ2-3; D gene unclear. The germline V and J ends were trimmed by 6 bases and 4 bases, with 8 bases remaining between them. There are 12 residues in the CDR3. Germline CDR1 reads SGHTA; CDR2 reads FQGNSA. For the CDR3, the DNA is TGTGCCAGCAGTAATGGGCCAGATACGCAGTATTTT. Amino acids: CASSNGPDTQYF.

This chain's CDR3 is CASNPEGGDQPQHF. CDR3 DNA: TGTGCCAGCAACCCAGAGGGAGGTGACCAGCCCCAGCATTTT. The chain recombines TRBV7-2 with TRBJ1-5; D remains unclear. V was clipped by 7 bases and J by 7 bases, with 17 bases between them. CDR3 length: 14 residues. The germline gives CDR1 SGHTA, CDR2 FQGNSA.

The genes are TRBV7-2 and TRBJ1-4; D remains unclear. Germline loops: CDR1 SGHTA, CDR2 FQGNSA. This CDR3 comprises 17 residues. Trimming took 5 bases from V and 8 from J, leaving 24 bases between them. The CDR3 reads CASSPLVRGGIGEKLFF. CDR3 nucleotides: TGTGCCAGCAGCCCGCTCGTCCGAGGAGGGATTGGCGAAAAACTGTTTTTT.

This clone was observed once. This rearrangement joins TRBV30 to TRBJ2-1; D remains unclear. V was shortened by 1 base and J by 5 bases, with 3 bases between the two germline ends. This CDR3 comprises 11 residues. CDR1 is GTSNPN, CDR2 SVGIG, per germline (reference sequence). The CDR3, as DNA: TGTGCCTGGAGTGCGGACAATGAGCAGTTCTTC. Its protein product is CAWSADNEQFF.

The chain recombines TRBV4-2 with TRBJ2-7; tentatively, D is TRBD1 (6 bases). The CDR3 is 13 amino acids. The germline V gene has CDR1 LGHNA and CDR2 YNFKEQ. V was clipped by 3 bases and J by 5 bases, with 11 bases between them. The CDR3 DNA is TGTGCCAGCAGCCACCTGGACAGCCACGAGCAGTACTTC. Its translation is CASSHLDSHEQYF.

CDR3 in DNA: TGTGCCAGCAGCGGCTACCACAGAGAAGCTTTCTTT. As protein: CASSGYHREAFF. The gene calls are TRBV7-9 and TRBJ1-1; D gene uncertain. Deletions cut 5 bases from V and 8 bases from J, with 12 bases between. The CDR3 has 12 residues. Per germline, CDR1 SEHNR and CDR2 FQNEAQ (reference sequence).